These 8 T cell receptor beta chains originate from one sample sequenced in a study of response to subunit inactivated influenza vaccine. TCRdb re-called the RT-PCR reads through MiXCR, storing one row per CDR3 protein. The sample lists roughly 460,000 distinct CDR3 sequences, 11% occurring once. Sample: PBMCs from blood, taken roughly 48 days after vaccination. These TCRs come from a man aged 50 or older who received an inactivated influenza vaccine.

The table lists this clonotype with many counts. The rearrangement links TRBV5-1 to TRBJ2-5; 8 positions match TRBD2. CDR1 is SGHRS and CDR2 is YFSETQ in the germline V gene. CDR3 size: 14 residues. J lost 5 bases, V lost 1 base, and 4 bases had no gene match. The CDR3, as DNA: TGCGCCAGCAGCTTGTCCGGGAGGGGTGAGACCCAGTACTTC. It specifies CASSLSGRGETQYF.

This clonotype has ten or more counts. This sequence joins TRBV20-1 and TRBJ1-5; perhaps TRBD1 as D (5 bases). Trimming pared 5 bases from V and 5 bases from J, leaving 7 bases between. The CDR3 extends over 11 amino acids. Germline loops: CDR1 DFQATT, CDR2 SNEGSKA (reference sequence). CDR3: CSALGDQPQHF. For the CDR3, the DNA is TGCAGTGCTTTAGGGGATCAGCCCCAGCATTTT.

The table lists this clonotype with a few counts. CDR3 amino acids: CASRVLSGGVYNEQFF. In DNA form, the CDR3 reads TGTGCCAGCAGGGTCCTCTCTGGGGGGGTATACAATGAGCAGTTCTTC. The chain has TRBV7-2 and TRBJ2-1, with 7 bases that match TRBD2. The ends lost 6 bases at V and 4 bases at J; junction bases unmatched: 12. Germline CDR1 reads SGHTA; CDR2 reads FQGNSA. The CDR3 sequence is 16 residues long.

This clonotype was observed a handful of times. The chain carries TRBV6-2 or TRBV6-3 and TRBJ1-1; D unresolved. Trimming pared 7 bases from V and 3 bases from J, leaving 18 bases between. This CDR3 is built from 15 residues. Germline V gene lookup returns CDR1 MNHEY and CDR2 SVGEGT. CDR3 loop: CASNARAFGDTEAFF. In DNA, the CDR3 is TGTGCCAGCAATGCGAGGGCTTTCGGAGACACTGAAGCTTTCTTT.

This rearrangement joins TRBV6-1 to TRBJ1-5, with D perhaps TRBD1 (5 bases). The germline V and J ends were trimmed by 5 bases and 0 bases, with 11 bases remaining between them. This CDR3 contains 15 residues. The germline gives CDR1 MNHNS, CDR2 SASEGT. The CDR3 loop is CASSLGVNSNQPQHF. The CDR3, as DNA: TGTGCCAGCAGTCTAGGGGTGAATAGCAATCAGCCCCAGCATTTT.

The chain joins TRBV4-2 to TRBJ2-2, with 7 bases matching TRBD2. V shed 1 base, J shed 7 bases, and the junction held 15 bases outside the gene matches. The CDR3 contains 18 residues. Germline values: CDR1 LGHNA, CDR2 YNFKEQ. The CDR3, as DNA: TGTGCCAGCAGCCAAGTCCCCACAGGACTAGTTTTGGACGGGGAGCTGTTTTTT. This codes for CASSQVPTGLVLDGELFF.

In this sample, this clonotype turned up many times. The chain links TRBV6-2 or TRBV6-3 to TRBJ2-1; D might be TRBD1 (5 bases). Trimming left V 6 bases short and J 0 bases short, with 24 bases between. The CDR3 consists of 19 residues. Germline V CDR1 and CDR2: MNHEY, SVGEGT. For the CDR3, the DNA is TGTGCCAGCAGCTGGCCCCCAATTATCAGGGCACCCTCCTACAATGAGCAGTTCTTC. Its protein product is CASSWPPIIRAPSYNEQFF.

This clonotype appeared once. The chain employs TRBV3-1 and TRBJ2-7; the match to TRBD2 covers 9 bases. This CDR3 has 16 residues. The germline V gene has CDR1 LGHDT and CDR2 YNNKEL (reference sequence). Germline trimming cut 3 bases from V and 0 bases from J; bases unmatched to any gene: 6. CDR3 coding DNA: TGTGCCAGCAGCCAGATTGGGACTAGCAACTCCTACGAGCAGTACTTC. It is translated as CASSQIGTSNSYEQYF.